This is a list of T cell receptor beta chains from one sample in a study of OX40 agonist ivuxolimab in advanced cancers. Produced via immunoSEQ multiplex PCR; TCRdb's table is partial and in-frame only. This table holds tens of thousands of clones, about nine tenths found once. The sample here was CD4+ or CD8+ T cells sorted from blood, taken in a trial of the OX40 agonist ivuxolimab. These receptors originate from an adult with an advanced solid tumor such as melanoma, head and neck, liver or kidney cancer. CDR3s include the opening cysteine and the closing phenylalanine or tryptophan. A D gene is named only where the DNA matches it firmly. Rows give clone size only sometimes, using once, few, many, or a class for an expanded clone.

v_call: TRBV5-1; j_call: TRBJ2-5; clone_size: .; d_call: .; cdr3_nt: TGCGCCAGCAGGGAGACCGGGGAGACCCAGTACTTC; cdr3_aa: CASRETGETQYF
v_call: TRBV6-6; j_call: TRBJ1-1; clone_size: .; d_call: .; cdr3_nt: TGTGCCAGTCAGACAGGCGGCAACACTGAAGCTTTCTTT; cdr3_aa: CASQTGGNTEAFF
v_call: TRBV11-2; j_call: TRBJ2-2; clone_size: once; d_call: .; cdr3_nt: TGTGCCAGCAGCTTAGAACTTACCCCAAGGCTGTTTTTT; cdr3_aa: CASSLELTPRLFF
v_call: TRBV11-2; j_call: TRBJ2-1; clone_size: .; d_call: .; cdr3_nt: TGTGCCAGCAGCTTAGTCGCGGGGACCACCTACAATGAGCAGTTCTTC; cdr3_aa: CASSLVAGTTYNEQFF
v_call: TRBV7-2; j_call: TRBJ2-1; clone_size: .; d_call: .; cdr3_nt: TGTGCCAGCAGCTTAATGCAGGGTGGGAGATATGAGCAGTTCTTC; cdr3_aa: CASSLMQGGRYEQFF
v_call: TRBV5-4; j_call: TRBJ1-2; clone_size: .; d_call: .; cdr3_nt: TGTGCCAGCAGCTTGAGAACAGGTTCCGTCTATGGCTACACCTTC; cdr3_aa: CASSLRTGSVYGYTF
v_call: TRBV18; j_call: TRBJ2-2; clone_size: .; d_call: TRBD1; cdr3_nt: TGTGCCAGCTCACCGACCGGACAGGGGGACGGGGAGCTGTTTTTT; cdr3_aa: CASSPTGQGDGELFF
v_call: TRBV4-2; j_call: TRBJ2-3; clone_size: .; d_call: .; cdr3_nt: TGTGCCAGCAGCCAAGATCTTTCACCCCCTAGCACAGATACGCAGTATTTT; cdr3_aa: CASSQDLSPPSTDTQYF
v_call: TRBV28; j_call: TRBJ2-7; clone_size: .; d_call: TRBD1; cdr3_nt: TGTGCCAGCAGTTTAATCGGACAGGGGTCCTACGAGCAGTACTTC; cdr3_aa: CASSLIGQGSYEQYF
v_call: TRBV18; j_call: TRBJ1-5; clone_size: .; d_call: TRBD1; cdr3_nt: TGTGCCAGCTCACCACTAGGGGGCTGGGGCAATCAGCCCCAGCATTTT; cdr3_aa: CASSPLGGWGNQPQHF
v_call: TRBV28; j_call: TRBJ2-1; clone_size: .; d_call: .; cdr3_nt: TGTGCCAGCAGTTTATTTACAGAAAACAATGAGCAGTTCTTC; cdr3_aa: CASSLFTENNEQFF
v_call: TRBV29-1; j_call: TRBJ1-4; clone_size: .; d_call: .; cdr3_nt: TGCAGCGTTGGGGGTGATGGGGATGAAAAACTGTTTTTT; cdr3_aa: CSVGGDGDEKLFF
v_call: TRBV18; j_call: TRBJ2-5; clone_size: .; d_call: .; cdr3_nt: TGTGCCAGCATAAATCGGGGGGCGATCCAAGAGACCCAGTACTTC; cdr3_aa: CASINRGAIQETQYF
v_call: TRBV6-1; j_call: TRBJ2-7; clone_size: .; d_call: .; cdr3_nt: TGTGCCAGCAGGGAGACTAGTACTTACGAGCAGTACTTC; cdr3_aa: CASRETSTYEQYF
v_call: TRBV12-5; j_call: TRBJ2-1; clone_size: .; d_call: TRBD2; cdr3_nt: TGTGCTAGTGGTTTGGATGGACTAGCGGGCCACCTTCAGCAGTTCTTC; cdr3_aa: CASGLDGLAGHLQQFF
v_call: TRBV27; j_call: TRBJ1-2; clone_size: .; d_call: .; cdr3_nt: TGTGCCAGCAGGCCAACAGGGAGCTATGGCTACACCTTC; cdr3_aa: CASRPTGSYGYTF
v_call: TRBV5-1; j_call: TRBJ2-1; clone_size: .; d_call: .; cdr3_nt: TGCGCCAGCAGCTCGAATCTACAAAGCCAGTTCTTC; cdr3_aa: CASSSNLQSQFF
v_call: TRBV10-1; j_call: TRBJ2-3; clone_size: .; d_call: .; cdr3_nt: TGCGCCAGCAGTGACTTTTCCAGGGGATACACAGATACGCAGTATTTT; cdr3_aa: CASSDFSRGYTDTQYF
v_call: TRBV18; j_call: TRBJ2-5; clone_size: .; d_call: .; cdr3_nt: TGTGCCAGCTCACCGGAGGGGTCGGGGACCCAGTACTTC; cdr3_aa: CASSPEGSGTQYF
v_call: TRBV18; j_call: TRBJ2-7; clone_size: .; d_call: .; cdr3_nt: TGTGCCAGCTCCCGGAACGGGGGTCCCGACTACGAGCAGTACTTC; cdr3_aa: CASSRNGGPDYEQYF
v_call: TRBV19; j_call: TRBJ1-3; clone_size: .; d_call: .; cdr3_nt: TGTGCCAGTAGTATTTCTCCTCATACCTACCGCTCTGGAAACACCATATATTTT; cdr3_aa: CASSISPHTYRSGNTIYF
v_call: TRBV19; j_call: TRBJ2-5; clone_size: .; d_call: .; cdr3_nt: TGTGCCAGTAGTTGGGACTCAGAAGGGACCCAGTACTTC; cdr3_aa: CASSWDSEGTQYF